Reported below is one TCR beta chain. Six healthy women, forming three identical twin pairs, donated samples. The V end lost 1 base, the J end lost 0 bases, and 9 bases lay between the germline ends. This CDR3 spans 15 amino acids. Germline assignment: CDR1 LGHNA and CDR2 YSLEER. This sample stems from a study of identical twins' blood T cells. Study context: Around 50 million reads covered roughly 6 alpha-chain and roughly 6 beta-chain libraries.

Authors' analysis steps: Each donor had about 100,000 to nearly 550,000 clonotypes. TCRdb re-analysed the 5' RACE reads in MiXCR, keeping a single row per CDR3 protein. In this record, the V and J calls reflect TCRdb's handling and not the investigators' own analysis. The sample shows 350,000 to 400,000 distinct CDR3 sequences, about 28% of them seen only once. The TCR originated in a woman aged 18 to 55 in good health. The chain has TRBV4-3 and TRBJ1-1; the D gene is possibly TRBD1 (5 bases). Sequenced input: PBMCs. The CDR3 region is CASSQAGRVNTEAFF. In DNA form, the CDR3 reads TGCGCCAGCAGCCAAGCGGGACGGGTGAACACTGAAGCTTTCTTT.